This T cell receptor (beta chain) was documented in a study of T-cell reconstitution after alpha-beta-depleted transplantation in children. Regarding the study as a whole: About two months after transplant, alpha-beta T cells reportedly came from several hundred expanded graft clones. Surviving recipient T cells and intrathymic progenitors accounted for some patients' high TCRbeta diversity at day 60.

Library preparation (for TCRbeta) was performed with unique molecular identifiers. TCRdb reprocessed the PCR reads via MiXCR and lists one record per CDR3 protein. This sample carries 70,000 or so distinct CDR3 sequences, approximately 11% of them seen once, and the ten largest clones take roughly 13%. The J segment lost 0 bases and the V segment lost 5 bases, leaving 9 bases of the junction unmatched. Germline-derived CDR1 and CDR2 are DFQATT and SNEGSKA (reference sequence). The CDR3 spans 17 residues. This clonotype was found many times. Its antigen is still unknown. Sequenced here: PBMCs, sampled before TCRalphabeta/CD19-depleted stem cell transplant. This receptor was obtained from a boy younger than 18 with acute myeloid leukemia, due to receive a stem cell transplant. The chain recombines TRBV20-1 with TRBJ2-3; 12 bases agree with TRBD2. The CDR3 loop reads CSADGTSGFSSTDTQYF. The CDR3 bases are TGCAGTGCTGACGGGACTAGCGGGTTTTCTAGCACAGATACGCAGTATTTT.